This entry lists 8 T cell receptor beta chains sequenced from one sample in a study of post-analysis software for immune sequencing data. Unique-molecular-identifier-tagged TCR beta cDNA libraries were used. TCRdb re-derived calls from the PCR reads in MiXCR, one entry per CDR3 protein. The sample shows roughly 540,000 distinct CDR3 sequences, less than 40% of them seen only once. General study points: A few TRBV segments occurring more often in patients than controls included TRBV5-6, TRBV5-1 and TRBV20-1.

Antigen specificity for these receptors is unknown. Material: blood. The receptors derive from a girl aged 2-17 years with multiple sclerosis.

Regarding this clonotype: A much larger clone differs by one base, so this may be a read error. V gene TRBV10-3 combines with J gene TRBJ2-5; perhaps TRBD1 as D (6 bases). The CDR3 runs 15 residues. The germline V gene encodes CDR1 ENHRY and CDR2 SYGVKD. With 4 bases removed from V and 2 bases from J, the gap between germline ends came to 14 bases. CDR3 sequence (DNA): TGTGCCATCAGTGCCCATGGGGACATACAAGAGACCCAGTACTTC. It encodes CAISAHGDIQETQYF.

This sequence joins TRBV27 and TRBJ2-5, with TRBD2 identical over 10 bases. The CDR3 consists of 15 residues. Germline trimming cut 5 bases from V and 1 base from J; bases unmatched to any gene: 4. Germline assignment: CDR1 MNHEY and CDR2 SMNVEV (reference sequence). CDR3 coding DNA: TGTGCCAGCAGTCACCTAGCGGGGGCCCAAGAGACCCAGTACTTC. Translation: CASSHLAGAQETQYF.

V and J are TRBV6-6 and TRBJ2-7; a possible D gene is TRBD1 (6 bases). CDR3 length equals 13 residues. In germline, CDR1 is MNHNY, CDR2 SVGAGI (reference sequence). Trimming took off 7 bases at V and 4 bases at J, with 14 bases between the two ends. The CDR3 DNA is TGTGCCAGCACTGGCAGGGGTTTATACGAGCAGTACTTC. Residues: CASTGRGLYEQYF.

The chain uses TRBV13 and TRBJ2-3, with unresolved D. The V and J ends lost 5 bases and 1 base respectively, with 13 bases between them. CDR3 size: 15 residues. The germline V gene has CDR1 PRHDT and CDR2 FYEKMQ (reference sequence). The CDR3 coding sequence is TGTGCCAGCAGCCGACGACCATCAGGCACAGATACGCAGTATTTT. Its protein product is CASSRRPSGTDTQYF.

A remark on this clonotype: This may arise from a read error, as a much more abundant clone is one base away. The chain is built from TRBV20-1 and TRBJ2-7; 7 bases match TRBD1. CDR3 length equals 11 residues. V shed 6 bases, J shed 4 bases, and the junction held 3 bases outside the gene matches. Germline CDR1 and CDR2: DFQATT and SNEGSKA (reference sequence). The CDR3 DNA reads TGCAGTGCCACGACAGGGTACGAGCAGTACTTC. Protein: CSATTGYEQYF.

The V call is TRBV12-3 or TRBV12-4, the J call TRBJ1-1; perhaps TRBD1 as D (5 bases). V was trimmed by 5 bases and J by 1 base, leaving 17 bases between them. The CDR3 covers 16 residues. CDR3 loop: CASSPYGHLRNTEAFF. The CDR3 nucleotides are TGTGCCAGCAGTCCGTACGGACACCTCAGGAACACTGAAGCTTTCTTT.

The chain recombines TRBV20-1 with TRBJ1-2, with 7 bases aligning to TRBD1. Germline values: CDR1 DFQATT, CDR2 SNEGSKA (reference sequence). CDR3 length: 12 residues. V trimming: 7 bases; J trimming: 6 bases; junction bases outside the gene matches: 8. DNA for the CDR3: TGCAGTGGCCCGACAGGGATCGATGGCTACACCTTC. Translated, it gives CSGPTGIDGYTF.

This clonotype has only a few counts. The chain recombines TRBV2 with TRBJ1-2, with D unresolved. The CDR3 totals 13 residues. Between the trimmed V and J ends, which lost 0 bases and 0 bases, there was a span of 2 bases. Germline values: CDR1 SNHLY, CDR2 FYNNEI. CDR3 sequence (DNA): TGTGCCAGCAGTGAAGCTTCTAACTATGGCTACACCTTC. This sequence encodes CASSEASNYGYTF.